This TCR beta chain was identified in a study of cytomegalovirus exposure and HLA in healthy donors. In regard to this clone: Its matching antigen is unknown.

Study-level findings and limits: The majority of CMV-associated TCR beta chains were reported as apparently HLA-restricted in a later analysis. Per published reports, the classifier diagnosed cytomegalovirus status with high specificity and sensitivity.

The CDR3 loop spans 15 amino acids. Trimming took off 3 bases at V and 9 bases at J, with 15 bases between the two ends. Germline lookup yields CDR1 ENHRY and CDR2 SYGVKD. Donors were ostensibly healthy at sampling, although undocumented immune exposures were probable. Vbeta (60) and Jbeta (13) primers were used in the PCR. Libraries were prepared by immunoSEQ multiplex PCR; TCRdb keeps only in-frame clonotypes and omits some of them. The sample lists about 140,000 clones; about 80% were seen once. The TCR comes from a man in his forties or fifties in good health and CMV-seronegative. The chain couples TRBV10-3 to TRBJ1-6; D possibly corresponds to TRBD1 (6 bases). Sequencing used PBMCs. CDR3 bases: TGTGCCATCAGTGACGGGACACCCGGCCGTTCACCCCTCCACTTT. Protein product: CAISDGTPGRSPLHF.